This T cell receptor beta chain appears in the sequencing data of a study of blood T cell repertoires in COVID-19. Study context: Sites across the United States, Italy and Spain contributed samples from acute and convalescent COVID-19. PBMCs, B-cell-depleted T cells, or T cells provided the cDNA or gDNA that made up the material.

The CDR3 extends over 16 amino acids. V was pared by 1 base and J by 4 bases, with 4 bases of the junction left unmatched. Germline V gene lookup returns CDR1 LNHNV and CDR2 YYDKDF (reference sequence). Under the authors' procedure: Quantification of nucleated cells was approximated via reference gene primer amplification. Assay used: immunoSEQ multiplex PCR; TCRdb lists only in-frame clones, some missing. V, J and clone size are those of that table, while D and trimming were read from the DNA. The sample contains about 110,000 clones, nearly 80% of which appear only once. The chain employs TRBV15 and TRBJ2-7; 13 bases line up with TRBD2. The sequenced material came from peripheral blood. The receptor was isolated from a woman over 75 with active or convalescent COVID-19. DNA for the CDR3: TGTGCCACCAGCAGAGCAAAACTAGCGGGAGGGTACGAGCAGTACTTC. It translates to CATSRAKLAGGYEQYF.